This entry lists 2 T cell receptor beta chains sequenced from one sample in a study of CD8 T cells in Susac syndrome. Reverse transcription used roughly 0.45 to 1 ug RNA and random hexamers. Each CDR3 protein gets one entry after TCRdb re-called the immunoSEQ multiplex PCR reads with MiXCR. The table shows 75,000 or so distinct CDR3 sequences, with nearly 95% occurring only once. Sequenced input: CD8+ T cells from PBMCs. The source of these receptors is a human donor with Susac syndrome.

The J gene is TRBJ2-1, the V gene TRBV14, with D perhaps TRBD2 (5 bases). CDR1 is SGHDN, CDR2 FVKESK, per germline. V dropped 1 base and J dropped 11 bases, with 12 bases sitting between them. CDR3 length equals 13 residues. CDR3 sequence reads: CASSQAHGDKQFF. For the CDR3, the DNA is TGTGCCAGCAGCCAAGCCCACGGGGATAAGCAGTTCTTC. Together with reference TRBV14 and TRBJ2-1, the CDR3 gives the full variable domain: EAGVTQFPSHSVIEKGQTVTLRCDPISGHDNLYWYRRVMGKEIKFLLHFVKESKQDESGMPNNRFLAERTGGTYSTLKVQPAELEDSGVYFCASSQAHGDKQFFGPGTRLTVL.

The CDR3 region has the DNA TGCGCCAGCAGCCAGGCCCTAGCGGATGAGACCCAGTACTTC. As protein: CASSQALADETQYF. The chain is built from TRBV4-3 and TRBJ2-5; 7 nucleotides line up with TRBD2. V was clipped by 3 bases and J by 5 bases; unmatched bases: 6. The CDR3 is made up of 14 amino acids. CDR1 is LGHNA, CDR2 YSLEER, per germline.